The present entry profiles one T cell receptor (beta chain) with its context. Its target is not known. The CDR3 totals 15 residues. The germline V gene has CDR1 SGHTA and CDR2 FQGNSA. After removal of 5 bases from V and 3 bases from J, the junction contained 7 bases not matched to a gene. The data originate from a study of blood T cells in healthy people across ages. Study context: Roughly one uniquely barcoded beta molecule per two T cells was captured. Study-wide results and caveats: No one knew whether donors had CMV, which possibly confounded expanded clonotype changes.

Total RNA extraction produced at least 6 micrograms (per sample) for the study. PCR was performed a second time for about 7 to 12 cycles using a sample-barcoded 5' primer and a J-beta primer mix. Via MiXCR, TCRdb re-called the 5' RACE reads, giving one row per CDR3 protein. Of 980,000 or so distinct CDR3 sequences listed, 45% to 50% were seen once; the top ten hold roughly 12%. Material for sequencing was blood. V is TRBV7-2 and J is TRBJ1-5; 7 nucleotides match TRBD1. The receptor was isolated from a man younger than 45 in good health. The CDR3 nucleotides are TGTGCCAGCAGCGCGGGGACAGCCCTCAATCAGCCCCAGCATTTT. Encoded protein: CASSAGTALNQPQHF.